Following are 9 T cell receptor beta chains from one sample sequenced in a study of cytomegalovirus exposure and HLA in healthy donors. The study ran its PCR with 60 Vbeta and 13 Jbeta primers. Method: immunoSEQ multiplex PCR; TCRdb's copy keeps in-frame clones and lacks some. The sample has under 150,000 clones; the top ten hold roughly 2%. The sequencing input was PBMCs. These receptors were obtained from an older woman in good health and CMV-seronegative.

The chain is built from TRBV28 and TRBJ1-5; 8 bases map to TRBD1. With 4 bases clipped from V and 1 base from J, the junction kept 6 bases outside the gene matches. The germline gives CDR1 MDHEN, CDR2 SYDVKM. The CDR3 extends over 16 amino acids. The CDR3 coding sequence is TGTGCCAGCAGTTCCCCAGGACAGGGAAGCAATCAGCCCCAGCATTTT. Protein: CASSSPGQGSNQPQHF.

The rearrangement links TRBV5-1 to TRBJ2-3; possibly TRBD1 for D (5 bases). The CDR3 is 15 residues long. Germline V CDR1 and CDR2: SGHRS, YFSETQ. The V end was cut by 1 base, the J end by 2 bases, with 11 bases between. The CDR3 coding sequence is TGCGCCAGCAGCTTGACAGGAATCCACACAGATACGCAGTATTTT. Translated: CASSLTGIHTDTQYF.

V gene TRBV5-4 combines with J gene TRBJ2-7; 8 bases agree with TRBD1. Losses at the gene ends were 1 base for V and 5 bases for J; bases not matched to a gene: 14. CDR1 SGHNT and CDR2 YYREEE come from the germline V gene (reference sequence). There are 17 residues in the CDR3. The CDR3 sequence is CASSLHFLTGASHEQYF. The CDR3 bases are TGTGCCAGCAGCTTGCACTTCCTGACAGGGGCATCCCACGAGCAGTACTTC.

The chain is built from TRBV10-2 and TRBJ2-2; TRBD2 matches 7 bases. Germline-derived CDR1 and CDR2 are WSHSY and SAAADI. V dropped 4 bases and J dropped 3; count of bases not matched to a gene: 8. The CDR3 is 16 residues long. CDR3 sequence (DNA): TGCGCCAGCAGTGGAGCGGGGACTCGTGACACCGGGGAGCTGTTTTTT. It yields the protein CASSGAGTRDTGELFF.

J is TRBJ1-2 and V is TRBV29-1, with D perhaps TRBD1 (6 bases). Between the trimmed V and J ends, which lost 1 base and 8 bases, there was a span of 14 bases. Germline V gene lookup returns CDR1 SQVTM and CDR2 ANQGSEA. CDR3 size: 13 residues. The CDR3 here is CSVEAAQGIGYTF. For the CDR3, the DNA is TGCAGCGTTGAAGCTGCGCAGGGGATCGGCTACACCTTC.

The chain is built from TRBV7-9 and TRBJ2-1; TRBD1 is a possible D gene (6 bases). Germline V gives CDR1 SEHNR, CDR2 FQNEAQ (reference sequence). The CDR3 extends over 15 amino acids. With 1 base removed from V and 5 bases from J, the gap between germline ends came to 12 bases. This CDR3 is CASSLDYRVDNEQFF. The CDR3 nucleotides read TGTGCCAGCAGCTTAGATTACAGGGTAGACAATGAGCAGTTCTTC.

J is TRBJ1-1 and V is TRBV4-2, with D unclear. The ends were cut back, 1 base at V and 5 bases at J, with 11 bases in the middle. CDR1 and CDR2 from the germline V gene are LGHNA and YNFKEQ. This CDR3 has 14 amino acids. The CDR3: CASSQGRERTEAFF. CDR3 bases: TGTGCCAGCAGCCAAGGGCGGGAGCGGACTGAAGCTTTCTTT.

V and J are TRBV19 and TRBJ2-5, with TRBD2 matching 7 bases. V lost 5 bases to trimming and J lost 4 bases; unmatched junction nucleotides: 10. CDR3 length: 15 amino acids. Germline loops: CDR1 LNHDA, CDR2 SQIVND (reference sequence). DNA for the CDR3: TGTGCCAGTAGTCTGGGGGAGGGCCTTTTAGAGACCCAGTACTTC. Translating gives CASSLGEGLLETQYF.

The chain has TRBV21-1 and TRBJ1-4. TRBV21-1 is designated a pseudogene. The CDR3 is 16 residues long. The CDR3 sequence: CASSKGGRADNEKLFF. The DNA for the CDR3 is TGTGCCAGCAGCAAAGGGGGGAGGGCAGATAATGAAAAACTGTTTTTT.